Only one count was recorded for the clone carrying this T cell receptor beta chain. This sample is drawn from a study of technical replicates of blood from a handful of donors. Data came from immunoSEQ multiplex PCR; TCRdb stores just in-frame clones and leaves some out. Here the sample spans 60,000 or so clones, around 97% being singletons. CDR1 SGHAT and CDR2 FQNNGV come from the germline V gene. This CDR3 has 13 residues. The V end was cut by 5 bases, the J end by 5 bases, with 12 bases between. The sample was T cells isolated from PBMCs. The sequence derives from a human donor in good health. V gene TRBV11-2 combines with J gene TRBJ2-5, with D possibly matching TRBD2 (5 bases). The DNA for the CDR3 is TGTGCCAGCAGCACGACTACTTCGGAGACCCAGTACTTC. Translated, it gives CASSTTTSETQYF.